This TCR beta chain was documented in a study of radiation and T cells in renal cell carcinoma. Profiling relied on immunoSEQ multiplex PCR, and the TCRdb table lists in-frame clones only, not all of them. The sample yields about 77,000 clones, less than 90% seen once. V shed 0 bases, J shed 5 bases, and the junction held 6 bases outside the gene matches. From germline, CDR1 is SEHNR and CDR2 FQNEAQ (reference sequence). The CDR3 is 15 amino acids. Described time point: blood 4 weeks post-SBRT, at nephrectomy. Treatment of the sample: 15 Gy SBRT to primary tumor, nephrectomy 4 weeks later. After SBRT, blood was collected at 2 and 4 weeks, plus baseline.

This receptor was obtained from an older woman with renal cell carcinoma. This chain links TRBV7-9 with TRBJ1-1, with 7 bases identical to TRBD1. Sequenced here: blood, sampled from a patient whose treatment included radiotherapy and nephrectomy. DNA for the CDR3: TGTGCCAGCAGCTTAGCCCAAACAGGGGAAACTGAAGCTTTCTTT. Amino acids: CASSLAQTGETEAFF.